This T cell receptor beta chain is from a study of blood T cell repertoires in COVID-19 (dated by TCRdb to about 2020). Broadly, across the study: The collaborator samples originated in the United States, Italy and Spain and spanned the acute and convalescent phases of COVID-19. The dataset comprised deeply sampled blood TCRbeta repertoires from subjects exposed to, actively infected with, or recovered from COVID-19. A de-identified subject ID, COVID-19 status, age in years and sex were almost always included in the sample metadata. The samples were drawn from the first 160 participants of the ongoing ImmuneRACE study and from under 1,500 subjects provided by 6 global collaborators. HLA class I and class II types, where available, came from metadata supplied by the sample provider rather than from assay-based typing. A freely available public database, intended as a resource for researchers studying the immune response to SARS-CoV-2, is where the repertoires were released. The material from the prospective study consisted of cDNA or gDNA derived from T cells, B-cell-depleted T cells, or PBMCs. General study outcomes and caveats: The quantity of clinical and demographic metadata differed by source and by participant and was supplied without curation.

The immunoSEQ Assay, a bias-controlled multiplex PCR, was used to amplify TCRbeta CDR3 regions from genomic DNA. Turning to the authors' computational methods: Nucleated cell counts per sample were estimated from amplification of reference gene primers within the assay. To quantify the absolute abundance of each unique TCRbeta CDR3 rearrangement, sequence reads were collapsed and filtered. Productive Simpson clonality was computed per sample as the square root of Simpson's diversity index over productive rearrangements. TCRdb re-hosts the immuneACCESS table, in-frame sequences only. Its copies lack some clones; in the studies checked, an unresolved V gene accounts for under half of them, and the cause for the rest is not known. V and J calls plus clone size are reproduced from that table; the DNA served to infer D and trimming. Counted in this sample were 150,000 to 180,000 clones; about four fifths of them appeared once. The ten biggest clones cover approximately 30% of the sample.

Whole blood was collected in K2EDTA tubes by collaborating institutions according to the institutions' own protocols. For TCRbeta analysis, collaborators shipped samples in one of three forms: frozen whole blood, isolated PBMCs, or DNA extracted from either of those sample types. V is pared back by 1 base and J by 3 bases, with 15 bases lying between the germline termini. The CDR3 has 16 amino acids, counting the end cysteine and phenylalanine. The sequence is cut down to CDR3 DNA, 48 bases in frame from base 1. CDR1 and CDR2 are drawn from the germline V gene (reference sequence): SEHNR, FQNEAQ. Points on this clone: Its antigen remains unidentified. No quality values exist for individual bases; no much larger clone is one base distant.

The chain is assembled from TRBV7-9 and TRBJ1-2; the D gene cannot be named for sure. The sample was peripheral blood. This TCR was recovered from a woman aged 55-75 years with acute or convalescent COVID-19. At the DNA level, the sequence is TGTGCCAGCAGCTTAGTAGGGAGCTGGAAAGACTATGGCTACACCTTC. Its protein reads: CASSLVGSWKDYGYTF.